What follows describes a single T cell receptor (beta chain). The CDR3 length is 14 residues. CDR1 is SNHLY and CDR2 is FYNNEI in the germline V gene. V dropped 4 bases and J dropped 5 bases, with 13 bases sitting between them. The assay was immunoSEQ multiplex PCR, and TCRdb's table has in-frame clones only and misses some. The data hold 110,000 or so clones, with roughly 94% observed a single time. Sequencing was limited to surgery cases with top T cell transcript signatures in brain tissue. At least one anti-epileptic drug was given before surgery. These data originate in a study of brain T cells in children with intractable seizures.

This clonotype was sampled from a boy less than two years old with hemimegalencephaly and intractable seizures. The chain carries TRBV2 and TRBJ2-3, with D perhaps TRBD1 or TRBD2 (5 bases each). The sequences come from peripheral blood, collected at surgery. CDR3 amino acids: CASSGEGSQDTQYF. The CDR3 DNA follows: TGTGCCAGCAGTGGCGAGGGGTCGCAAGATACGCAGTATTTT. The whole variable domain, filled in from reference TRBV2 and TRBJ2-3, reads EPEVTQTPSHQVTQMGQEVILRCVPISNHLYFYWYRQILGQKVEFLVSFYNNEISEKSEIFDDQFSVERPDGSNFTLKIRSTKLEDSAMYFCASSGEGSQDTQYFGPGTRLTVL.